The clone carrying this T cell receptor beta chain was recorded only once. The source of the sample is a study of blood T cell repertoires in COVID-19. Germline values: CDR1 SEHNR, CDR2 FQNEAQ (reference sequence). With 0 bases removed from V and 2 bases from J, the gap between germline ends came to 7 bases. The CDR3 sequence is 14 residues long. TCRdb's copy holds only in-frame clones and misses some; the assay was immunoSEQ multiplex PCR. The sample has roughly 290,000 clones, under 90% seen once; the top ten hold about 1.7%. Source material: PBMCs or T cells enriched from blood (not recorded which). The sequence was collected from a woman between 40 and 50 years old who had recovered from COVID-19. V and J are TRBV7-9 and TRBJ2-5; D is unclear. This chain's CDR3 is CASSLAADQETQYF. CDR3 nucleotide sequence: TGTGCCAGCAGCTTAGCTGCAGATCAAGAGACCCAGTACTTC.